The 7 T cell receptor beta chains presented below share a single source sample, sequenced in a study of Graves' ophthalmopathy and Graves' hyperthyroidism. The authors amplified TCR beta CDR3 regions, and they did so from RNA transcripts for repertoire sequencing. The first-round RT-PCR employed HTBI primers together with the Qiagen OneStep RT-PCR kit. A multiplex PCR was then performed as the second round. TCRdb used MiXCR to reprocess the multiplex PCR reads, holding one entry per CDR3 protein. This sample has around 600,000 distinct CDR3 sequences, with about 38% found just once. Sequencing input: peripheral blood. These TCRs come from an adult man with Graves' ophthalmopathy.

This clonotype occurred once. V gene TRBV7-8 combines with J gene TRBJ2-2; the D gene is possibly TRBD2 (5 bases). The CDR3 has 17 residues. Germline CDR1 is SGHVS and CDR2 is FQNEAQ. V was shortened by 3 bases and J by 5 bases, with 19 bases between the two germline ends. As DNA, the CDR3 is TGTGCCAGCAGCTTTTATCGGGGATTAGCACGTACCGGGGAGCTGTTTTTT. As protein: CASSFYRGLARTGELFF.

The sample holds many counts of this clonotype. This sequence joins TRBV18 and TRBJ2-7; TRBD1 matches 7 bases. CDR1 KGHSH and CDR2 LQKENI come from the germline V gene. This CDR3 has 14 residues. V shed 2 bases and J 3 bases; nucleotides not matched to a gene: 4. Here the CDR3 DNA reads TGTGCCAGCTCACCAGGGACAGTATTCTACGAGCAGTACTTC. This translates into CASSPGTVFYEQYF.

The J gene is TRBJ1-1, the V gene TRBV29-1; TRBD1 is a possible D gene (6 bases). The CDR3 runs 13 residues. CDR1 SQVTM and CDR2 ANQGSEA come from the germline V gene. The CDR3 nucleotides are TGCAGTTACCTTGGACAGAAGAACACTGAAGCTTTCTTT. This gives the protein CSYLGQKNTEAFF.

The genes are TRBV5-4 and TRBJ2-2, with 9 nucleotides matching TRBD2. Per the germline V gene, CDR1 is SGHNT and CDR2 is YYREEE (reference sequence). V gave up 4 bases and J gave up 4 bases; unmatched junction bases: 8. The CDR3 runs to 16 residues. CDR3 protein: CASSIQAGGGTGELFF. CDR3 DNA: TGTGCCAGCAGCATACAGGCGGGAGGGGGCACCGGGGAGCTGTTTTTT.

This sequence joins TRBV30 and TRBJ1-1; 7 nucleotides align to TRBD1. The CDR3 covers 12 residues. Losses at the gene ends were 4 bases for V and 6 bases for J; bases not matched to a gene: 5. In germline, CDR1 is GTSNPN, CDR2 SVGIG (reference sequence). This chain's CDR3 is CAWKTGYPEAFF. DNA of the CDR3: TGTGCCTGGAAGACAGGGTATCCTGAAGCTTTCTTT.

The V call is TRBV7-2, the J call TRBJ1-1; D perhaps matches TRBD1 (5 bases). The germline V and J ends were trimmed by 4 bases and 11 bases, with 17 bases remaining between them. Per germline, CDR1 SGHTA and CDR2 FQGNSA. The CDR3 length is 13 residues. Here the CDR3 reads CASSSGTSGGAFF. CDR3 in DNA: TGTGCCAGCAGCTCTGGGACTAGCGGGGGGGCTTTCTTT.

This clonotype was detected a few times. The gene calls are TRBV5-1 and TRBJ2-5, with D tentatively TRBD1 or TRBD2 (6 bases each). Germline CDR1 SGHRS, CDR2 YFSETQ. Trimming cost V 0 bases and J 0 bases, with 15 bases left between them. CDR3 length equals 17 residues. The CDR3 sequence: CASSLEVTGAYQETQYF. In DNA, the CDR3 is TGCGCCAGCAGCTTGGAGGTAACGGGGGCATACCAAGAGACCCAGTACTTC.